The 30 T cell receptor beta chains in this list originate from one sample, sequenced in a study of T cells after yellow fever vaccination. TCRdb itself ran the 5' RACE reads through MiXCR, one entry per CDR3 protein. In the table there are some 350,000 distinct CDR3 sequences, approximately 4% of which are singletons. Sequences were derived from PBMCs, sampled 5 days after the yellow fever booster vaccination. The source is a man between 18 and 35 years old who received the YFV17D yellow fever vaccine.

The chain recombines TRBV11-2 with TRBJ2-3; D not resolved. The length of the CDR3 is 15 residues. V was shortened by 1 base and J by 0 bases, with 8 bases between the two germline ends. CDR1 is SGHAT, CDR2 FQNNGV, per germline. The CDR3: CASSLGVSSTDTQYF. The CDR3 DNA sequence: TGTGCCAGCAGCTTAGGAGTTTCTAGCACAGATACGCAGTATTTT.

The chain couples TRBV20-1 to TRBJ2-7; the match to TRBD1 covers 7 bases. V lost 6 bases and J lost 6; bases outside the gene matches: 8. Germline V CDR1 and CDR2: DFQATT, SNEGSKA (reference sequence). The CDR3 runs to 12 residues. The CDR3 loop is CSARQGQGEQYF. The CDR3, as DNA: TGCAGTGCCAGACAGGGACAAGGCGAGCAGTACTTC.

The chain joins TRBV7-9 to TRBJ2-1; 8 nucleotides match TRBD2. CDR3 length: 18 amino acids. V was pared by 2 bases and J by 0 bases, with 9 bases of the junction left unmatched. Germline V gene data show CDR1 as SEHNR and CDR2 as FQNEAQ (reference sequence). DNA of the CDR3: TGTGCCAGCAGCTTAACCCCAGCGGGGGTCGCCTCCTACAATGAGCAGTTCTTC. Translation: CASSLTPAGVASYNEQFF.

This clonotype came up a few times. This chain joins TRBV7-2 and TRBJ2-5; D gene uncertain. CDR1 is SGHTA and CDR2 is FQGNSA in the germline V gene. Trimming pared 2 bases from V and 1 base from J, leaving 11 bases between. CDR3 size: 15 residues. The CDR3 loop reads CASSLRWQIQETQYF. CDR3 DNA sequence: TGTGCCAGCAGCTTAAGGTGGCAGATCCAAGAGACCCAGTACTTC.

In this sample, this clonotype turned up many times. This sequence joins TRBV7-2 and TRBJ1-1; no definite D call. V was cut by 1 base and J by 0 bases, with 9 bases left in between. Germline V gives CDR1 SGHTA, CDR2 FQGNSA. The CDR3 contains 15 residues. The CDR3 loop is CASSLVPRMNTEAFF. CDR3 DNA: TGTGCCAGCAGCTTAGTCCCCCGAATGAACACTGAAGCTTTCTTT.

In this sample, this clonotype turned up many times. The rearrangement joins TRBV10-2 to TRBJ2-1, with 8 bases aligning to TRBD2. Germline V gene sequence: CDR1 WSHSY, CDR2 SAAADI. V lost 5 bases, J lost 2 bases, and 5 bases stayed unmatched. This CDR3 spans 15 amino acids. CDR3 protein: CASSHPGGTYNEQFF. The CDR3, as DNA: TGCGCCAGCAGTCATCCGGGGGGGACCTACAATGAGCAGTTCTTC.

This clonotype was counted only a few times. The V gene is TRBV12-3 or TRBV12-4, the J gene TRBJ2-7, with 10 bases identical to TRBD1. CDR3 size: 15 residues. With V trimmed by 3 bases and J by 4 bases, 6 bases remained unmatched. The CDR3: CASSLGQGPRYEQYF. As DNA, the CDR3 is TGTGCCAGCAGTTTGGGACAGGGGCCGAGATACGAGCAGTACTTC.

The rearrangement links TRBV7-3 to TRBJ1-2, with TRBD1 identical over 9 bases. This CDR3 is 16 amino acids long. The germline CDR1 and CDR2 sequences are SGHTA and FQGTGA. V was clipped by 5 bases and J by 8 bases; unmatched bases: 15. CDR3 nucleotides: TGTGCCAGCAGCCAAGTGGGGGACAGGGCCAAGGAAGGCTACACCTTC. Translating gives CASSQVGDRAKEGYTF.

This chain connects TRBV7-9 to TRBJ1-2, with 8 bases matching TRBD1. The germline V gene encodes CDR1 SEHNR and CDR2 FQNEAQ (reference sequence). V lost 5 bases to trimming and J lost 5 bases; unmatched junction nucleotides: 10. The CDR3 is 15 amino acids. This chain's CDR3 is CASSLEQGVNYGYTF. The CDR3 DNA sequence: TGTGCCAGCAGCCTCGAACAGGGGGTGAATTATGGCTACACCTTC. The full variable domain, rest sourced from reference TRBV7-9 and TRBJ1-2, is DTGVSQNPRHKITKRGQNVTFRCDPISEHNRLYWYRQTLGQGPEFLTYFQNEAQLEKSRLLSDRFSAERPKGSFSTLEIQRTEQGDSAMYLCASSLEQGVNYGYTFGSGTRLTVV.

This clonotype has just a few counts. The chain uses TRBV28 and TRBJ2-3, with D possibly matching TRBD1 (6 bases). The V and J ends lost 5 bases and 4 bases respectively, with 16 bases between them. From germline, CDR1 is MDHEN and CDR2 SYDVKM. The CDR3 loop spans 15 amino acids. For the CDR3, the DNA is TGTGCCAGCAGTCCCCGACAGGTTAACGCAGATACGCAGTATTTT. Translation gives CASSPRQVNADTQYF.

This clonotype was recorded at least ten times. The chain joins TRBV4-3 to TRBJ2-2; D uncertain. CDR3 length: 13 amino acids. Germline V lookup: CDR1 LGHNA, CDR2 YSLEER. Trimming left V 0 bases short and J 6 bases short, with 5 bases between. The CDR3 sequence is CASSQDFAGELFF. DNA of the CDR3: TGCGCCAGCAGCCAAGATTTTGCCGGGGAGCTGTTTTTT.

The chain recombines TRBV2 with TRBJ1-6, with 12 bases that match TRBD1. The CDR3 consists of 15 residues. The germline gives CDR1 SNHLY, CDR2 FYNNEI. Trimming at V came to 7 bases and at J to 10 bases, leaving 8 bases not matched to a gene. CDR3 in DNA: TGTGCCAGCATTAGGGACAGGGGGCGCGAATCACCCCTCCACTTT. Amino acids: CASIRDRGRESPLHF.

This clonotype was counted a few times. The V and J genes are TRBV6-2 or TRBV6-3 and TRBJ2-5; no definite D call. CDR1 is MNHEY and CDR2 is SVGEGT in the germline V gene. V lost 4 bases and J 4 bases, leaving 13 bases between the germline ends. The CDR3 length is 14 residues. The CDR3 region has the DNA TGTGCCAGCAGTTCCGGGCCACTGCGAGAGACCCAGTACTTC. Its protein product is CASSSGPLRETQYF.

This chain links TRBV19 with TRBJ1-5; D is undetermined. The CDR3 runs 13 residues. In germline, CDR1 is LNHDA, CDR2 SQIVND (reference sequence). V lost 3 bases and J 4 bases, leaving 7 bases between the germline ends. CDR3 protein: CASSMGFNQPQHF. The DNA for the CDR3 is TGTGCCAGTAGTATGGGTTTTAATCAGCCCCAGCATTTT.

This clonotype was seen at least ten times. The rearrangement links TRBV7-2 to TRBJ1-6, with 9 bases that match TRBD1. The germline CDR1 and CDR2 sequences are SGHTA and FQGNSA. The V gene end was trimmed by 3 bases and the J gene end by 10 bases; junction bases not matched to a gene: 7. The CDR3 runs 15 residues. The CDR3 DNA reads TGTGCCAGCAGCTTGCCGACAGGGGGACGATCACCCCTCCACTTT. Translating gives CASSLPTGGRSPLHF.

This clonotype turned up a few times. CDR3 coding DNA: TGTGCCAGCAGCACGACAGGGAATGAGCAGTTCTTC. This gives the protein CASSTTGNEQFF. The chain recombines TRBV7-3 with TRBJ2-1, with 7 positions matching TRBD1. Looked up from germline, CDR1 is SGHTA and CDR2 is FQGTGA. V lost 5 bases to trimming and J lost 7 bases; unmatched junction nucleotides: 2. This CDR3 contains 12 residues.

This clonotype showed up just a few times. This chain connects TRBV25-1 to TRBJ1-2, with D maybe TRBD1 (5 bases). The V end was cut by 1 base, the J end by 4 bases, with 10 bases between. Germline assignment: CDR1 MGHDK and CDR2 SYGVNS. This CDR3 comprises 14 residues. Here the CDR3 reads CASSESAGIYGYTF. For the CDR3, the DNA is TGTGCCAGCAGTGAATCGGCAGGGATCTATGGCTACACCTTC.

There are many counts of this clonotype. This chain uses TRBV6-5 with TRBJ2-3, with 7 bases identical to TRBD1. Per germline, CDR1 MNHEY and CDR2 SVGAGI. Trimming removed 4 bases from V and 3 bases from J; junction bases left unmatched: 4. The CDR3 runs to 14 residues. The DNA for the CDR3 is TGTGCCAGCAGTTTAGACAGGGTTACAGATACGCAGTATTTT. It is translated as CASSLDRVTDTQYF.

This clonotype occurred a few times. V and J are TRBV12-3 or TRBV12-4 and TRBJ1-2, with unresolved D. This CDR3 has 11 residues. V dropped 4 bases and J dropped 3 bases, with 3 bases sitting between them. This chain's CDR3 is CASSYYYGYTF. In DNA, the CDR3 is TGTGCCAGCAGTTATTACTATGGCTACACCTTC.

This clonotype was seen more than once but under ten times. V gene TRBV7-2 combines with J gene TRBJ2-7; D might be TRBD2 (6 bases). The CDR3 is made up of 14 amino acids. Germline V gene sequence: CDR1 SGHTA, CDR2 FQGNSA. V gave up 1 base and J gave up 2 bases, with 9 bases separating them. In DNA form, the CDR3 reads TGTGCCAGCAGCTTAGGGGGGGATCCCTACGAGCAGTACGTC. Residues: CASSLGGDPYEQYV.

The table lists this clonotype with many counts. The J gene is TRBJ1-4, the V gene TRBV12-3 or TRBV12-4; no firm D call. The length of the CDR3 is 14 residues. V was cut by 0 bases and J by 7 bases, with 9 bases left in between. CDR3 bases: TGTGCCAGCAGTTTAGCAGTGTTCGGTGAAAAACTGTTTTTT. Protein product: CASSLAVFGEKLFF.

In this sample, this clonotype turned up a few times. The V gene is TRBV28, the J gene TRBJ2-2; D not certain. CDR1 and CDR2 from the germline V gene are MDHEN and SYDVKM. The CDR3 is made up of 14 amino acids. The V end was cut by 5 bases, the J end by 3 bases, with 10 bases between. The CDR3: CASSNPEDTGELFF. Written as DNA, the CDR3 is TGTGCCAGCAGTAACCCTGAGGACACCGGGGAGCTGTTTTTT.

This clonotype has a count of ten or more. The genes are TRBV6-5 and TRBJ2-1, with 7 bases fitting TRBD1. The germline gives CDR1 MNHEY, CDR2 SVGAGI. The CDR3 consists of 16 residues. After removal of 3 bases from V and 4 bases from J, the junction contained 9 bases not matched to a gene. For the CDR3, the DNA is TGTGCCAGCAGTTATTTAGGGGGCTTGGAATACAATGAGCAGTTCTTC. Protein: CASSYLGGLEYNEQFF.

A note on this clonotype: A read error may be the cause here, since a much bigger clone is one base away. CDR3 residues: CATSRVTYQPQHF. In DNA form, the CDR3 reads TGTGCCACCAGCAGAGTCACATATCAGCCCCAGCATTTT. This chain joins TRBV15 and TRBJ1-5; D remains ambiguous. CDR1 LNHNV and CDR2 YYDKDF come from the germline V gene (reference sequence). The ends were cut back, 1 base at V and 5 bases at J, with 6 bases in the middle. The CDR3 sequence is 13 residues long.

This clonotype turned up a few times. The chain joins TRBV27 to TRBJ2-1, with 7 bases identical to TRBD2. Germline CDR1 MNHEY, CDR2 SMNVEV (reference sequence). CDR3 length: 15 residues. Trimming removed 0 bases from V and 4 bases from J; junction bases left unmatched: 3. CDR3 in amino acids: CASSLSASGYNEQFF. CDR3 in DNA: TGTGCCAGCAGTTTATCGGCTAGCGGATACAATGAGCAGTTCTTC.

This clonotype came up a few times. V and J are TRBV4-1 and TRBJ2-1, with D perhaps TRBD1 or TRBD2 (6 bases each). Per the germline V gene, CDR1 is MGHRA and CDR2 is YSYEKL. CDR3 length equals 14 residues. The V gene lost 0 bases and the J gene lost 8 bases, with 11 bases spanning the gap. The CDR3 sequence: CASSQEEGVDEQFF. CDR3 nucleotides: TGCGCCAGCAGCCAAGAGGAGGGGGTCGATGAGCAGTTCTTC.

J is TRBJ2-3 and V is TRBV11-2; TRBD2 is a possible D gene (6 bases). The CDR3 runs 18 residues. Trimming shortened V by 5 bases and J by 2 bases, and 23 bases separated the two germline ends. Germline CDR1 and CDR2: SGHAT and FQNNGV. CDR3 nucleotides: TGTGCCAGCAGCCCCGTCCCCTTGGGGGGTTTAGACACAGATACGCAGTATTTT. Its protein is CASSPVPLGGLDTDTQYF.

The chain couples TRBV7-3 to TRBJ2-5; tentatively, D is TRBD2 (6 bases). Trimming left V 2 bases short and J 5 bases short, with 15 bases between. Germline CDR1 is SGHTA and CDR2 is FQGTGA. The CDR3 totals 15 residues. The CDR3 loop reads CASSLGRGPGETQYF. The CDR3 bases are TGTGCCAGCAGCTTAGGGCGGGGACCTGGGGAGACCCAGTACTTC.

This clonotype has just a few counts. The J gene is TRBJ2-7, the V gene TRBV4-3; D unresolved. This CDR3 spans 14 amino acids. Germline loops: CDR1 LGHNA, CDR2 YSLEER. Trimming removed 1 base from V and 2 bases from J, with 9 bases in between. The CDR3 here is CASSQVYSTYEQYF. The DNA for the CDR3 is TGCGCCAGCAGCCAAGTTTACAGCACCTACGAGCAGTACTTC.

This clonotype was seen a handful of times. V usage is TRBV15 and J usage is TRBJ2-2; maybe TRBD2 (6 bases). Per germline, CDR1 LNHNV and CDR2 YYDKDF (reference sequence). The CDR3 has 14 amino acids. With 5 bases removed from V and 5 bases from J, the gap between germline ends came to 12 bases. Here the CDR3 DNA reads TGTGCCACCAGCCGAAGACTAGATACCGGGGAGCTGTTTTTT. Protein product: CATSRRLDTGELFF. Looking up the rest from reference TRBV15 and TRBJ2-2 gives the full variable domain: DAMVIQNPRYQVTQFGKPVTLSCSQTLNHNVMYWYQQKSSQAPKLLFHYYDKDFNNEADTPDNFQSRRPNTSFCFLDIRSPGLGDTAMYLCATSRRLDTGELFFGEGSRLTVL.